The clone carrying this T cell receptor beta chain is a singleton in its sample. This sample was included in a study of control samples from healthy donors and cancer patients. Clones were sequenced by immunoSEQ multiplex PCR, and TCRdb holds only the in-frame ones, with some missing. The sample has 75,000 to 80,000 clones, about nine tenths seen once. The CDR3 extends over 15 amino acids. Germline CDR1 LNHDA, CDR2 SQIVND (reference sequence). V was clipped by 8 bases and J by 4 bases, with 20 bases between them. This sequence originates from a woman in her 50s with colorectal cancer. The sample was PBMCs. V usage is TRBV19 and J usage is TRBJ1-1; a possible D gene is TRBD1 (5 bases). CDR3 sequence (DNA): TGTGCCAGTCTAAACCCCCAGGGCGAGGGCACTGAAGCTTTCTTT. Translated, it gives CASLNPQGEGTEAFF.